This T cell receptor beta chain was profiled in a study of cytomegalovirus exposure and HLA in healthy donors. In the study overall: Roughly 85 million unique TCRs from HLA-typed donors made up an early data release.

The primer mix had 60 Vbeta and 13 Jbeta primers. TCRdb's copy holds only in-frame clones and misses some; the assay was immunoSEQ multiplex PCR. The table includes around 150,000 clones, approximately 70% detected once. The trim removed 4 bases at V and 5 bases at J, leaving 17 bases unmatched. The CDR3 length is 19 residues. Germline V gene sequence: CDR1 SGHDN, CDR2 FVKESK. This clone has a single count. What it binds is unknown. Overall study results and limits: With high specificity and sensitivity, the classifier reportedly diagnosed cytomegalovirus status. Roughly uniform sequencing depth across donors was assumed, possibly incorrectly. Later genetic work tied a missense DCLRE1C variant to beta-chain V and J trimming.

The chain uses TRBV14 and TRBJ2-5; the match to TRBD2 covers 12 bases. This sequence originates from a man between 40 and 49 years old in good health and CMV-seropositive. The sample taken for sequencing was PBMCs. CDR3 residues: CASSRLILAGGDSGETQYF. The CDR3 DNA is TGTGCCAGCAGCCGCTTGATCCTAGCGGGGGGGGATAGCGGCGAGACCCAGTACTTC.